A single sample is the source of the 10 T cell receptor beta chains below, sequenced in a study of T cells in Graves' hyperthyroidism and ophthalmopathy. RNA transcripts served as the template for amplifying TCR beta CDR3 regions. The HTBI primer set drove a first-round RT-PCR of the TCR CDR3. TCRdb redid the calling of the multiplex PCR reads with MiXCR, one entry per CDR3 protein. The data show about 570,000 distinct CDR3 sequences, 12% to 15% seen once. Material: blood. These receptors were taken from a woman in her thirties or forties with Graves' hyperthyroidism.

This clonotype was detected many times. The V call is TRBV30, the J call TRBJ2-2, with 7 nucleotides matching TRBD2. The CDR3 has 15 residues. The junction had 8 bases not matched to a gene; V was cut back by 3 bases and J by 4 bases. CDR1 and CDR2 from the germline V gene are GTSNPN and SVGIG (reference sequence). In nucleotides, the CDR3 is TGTGCCTGGAGGGTAACGGGAGGAAGCACCGGGGAGCTGTTTTTT. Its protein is CAWRVTGGSTGELFF.

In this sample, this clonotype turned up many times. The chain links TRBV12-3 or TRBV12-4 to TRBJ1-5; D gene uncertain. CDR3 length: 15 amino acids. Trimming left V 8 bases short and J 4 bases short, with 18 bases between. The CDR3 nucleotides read TGTGCCAGCGGATTCCGGGATCCGCAAAATCAGCCCCAGCATTTT. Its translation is CASGFRDPQNQPQHF.

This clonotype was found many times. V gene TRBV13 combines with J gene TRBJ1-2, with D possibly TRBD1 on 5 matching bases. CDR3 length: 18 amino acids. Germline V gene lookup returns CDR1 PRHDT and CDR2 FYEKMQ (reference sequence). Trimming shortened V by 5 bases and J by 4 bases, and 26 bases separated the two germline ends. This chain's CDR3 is CASSVYGDSSSLSYGYTF. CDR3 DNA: TGTGCCAGCAGCGTTTATGGAGACAGTAGTAGCTTATCCTATGGCTACACCTTC.

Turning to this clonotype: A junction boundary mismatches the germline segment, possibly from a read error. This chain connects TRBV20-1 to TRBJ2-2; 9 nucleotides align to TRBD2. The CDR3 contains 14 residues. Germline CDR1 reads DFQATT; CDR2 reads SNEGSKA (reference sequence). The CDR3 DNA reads TGCAGTGCTAGTAGCGGGAGAGACACCGGGGAGCTGGTTTTT. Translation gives CSASSGRDTGELVF.

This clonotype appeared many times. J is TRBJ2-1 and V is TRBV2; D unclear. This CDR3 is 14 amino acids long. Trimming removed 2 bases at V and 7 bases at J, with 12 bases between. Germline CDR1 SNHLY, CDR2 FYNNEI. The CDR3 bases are TGTGCCAGCAGTGAACTTGCGGCCGGGAATGAGCAGTTCTTC. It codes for CASSELAAGNEQFF. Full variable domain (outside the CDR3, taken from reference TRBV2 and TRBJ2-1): EPEVTQTPSHQVTQMGQEVILRCVPISNHLYFYWYRQILGQKVEFLVSFYNNEISEKSEIFDDQFSVERPDGSNFTLKIRSTKLEDSAMYFCASSELAAGNEQFFGPGTRLTVL.

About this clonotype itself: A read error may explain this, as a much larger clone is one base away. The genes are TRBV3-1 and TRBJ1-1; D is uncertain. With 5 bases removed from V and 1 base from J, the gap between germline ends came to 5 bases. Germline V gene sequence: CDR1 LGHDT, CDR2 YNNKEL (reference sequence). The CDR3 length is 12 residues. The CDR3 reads CASSWGNTEAFF. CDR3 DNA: TGTGCCAGCAGCTGGGGGAACACTGAAGCTTTCTTT.

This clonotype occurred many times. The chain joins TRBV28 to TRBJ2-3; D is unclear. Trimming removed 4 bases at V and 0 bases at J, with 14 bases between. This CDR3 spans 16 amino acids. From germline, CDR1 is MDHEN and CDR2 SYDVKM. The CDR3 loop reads CASSSRAILSTDTQYF. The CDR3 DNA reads TGTGCCAGCAGTTCTCGGGCCATTTTGAGCACAGATACGCAGTATTTT. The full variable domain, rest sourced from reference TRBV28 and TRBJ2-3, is DVKVTQSSRYLVKRTGEKVFLECVQDMDHENMFWYRQDPGLGLRLIYFSYDVKMKEKGDIPEGYSVSREKKERFSLILESASTNQTSMYLCASSSRAILSTDTQYFGPGTRLTVL.

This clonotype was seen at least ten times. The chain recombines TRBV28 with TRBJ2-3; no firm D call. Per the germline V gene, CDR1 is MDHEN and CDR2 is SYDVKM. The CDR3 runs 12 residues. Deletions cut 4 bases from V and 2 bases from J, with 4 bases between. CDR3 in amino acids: CASSSPTDTQYF. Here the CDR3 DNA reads TGTGCCAGCAGTTCCCCCACAGATACGCAGTATTTT.

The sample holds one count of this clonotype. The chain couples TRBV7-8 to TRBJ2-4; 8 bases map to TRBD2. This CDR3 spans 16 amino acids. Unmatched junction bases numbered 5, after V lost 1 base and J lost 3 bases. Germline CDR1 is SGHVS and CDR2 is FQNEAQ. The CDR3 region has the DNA TGTGCCAGCAGCTTAGAACCGGGAGGGGACAAAAACATTCAGTACTTC. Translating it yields CASSLEPGGDKNIQYF.

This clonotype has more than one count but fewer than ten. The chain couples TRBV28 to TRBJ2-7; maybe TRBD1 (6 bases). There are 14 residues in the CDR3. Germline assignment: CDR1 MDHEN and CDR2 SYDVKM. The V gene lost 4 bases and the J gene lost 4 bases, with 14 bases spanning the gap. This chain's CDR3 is CASSSRDIDYEQYF. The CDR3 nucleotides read TGTGCCAGCAGTTCCCGGGACATAGATTACGAGCAGTACTTC.